The sequence of this T cell receptor (beta chain) was determined in a study of blood T cell repertoires in COVID-19. Study at large: Acute and convalescent COVID-19 samples came from the United States, Italy and Spain. T cells, B-cell-depleted T cells, or PBMCs supplied cDNA or gDNA.

Germline-derived CDR1 and CDR2 are LGHNA and YNFKEQ. Unmatched junction bases numbered 5, after V lost 0 bases and J lost 4 bases. The CDR3 has 16 residues. Libraries were prepared by immunoSEQ multiplex PCR; TCRdb keeps only in-frame clonotypes and omits some of them. The sample contains under 250,000 clones, approximately 85% of which appear only once. The TCR was taken from a woman between 45 and 65 years old with active or convalescent COVID-19. The chain joins TRBV4-2 to TRBJ2-1; TRBD2 matches at 8 bases. Material: peripheral blood. The CDR3 DNA reads TGTGCCAGCAGCCAAGAGTCTAGCGGGTCTTACAATGAGCAGTTCTTC. It is translated as CASSQESSGSYNEQFF.